Shown below are 31 T cell receptor beta chains from a single sample sequenced in a study of blood T cell repertoires in COVID-19. Assay: immunoSEQ multiplex PCR; the TCRdb copy retains only in-frame clones and omits some. The sample consists of fewer than 700,000 clones, 85% to 90% of them appearing once. The sample was peripheral blood. Source of these receptors: a woman aged 45-65 years with COVID-19, enrolled during active disease.

Here the CDR3 DNA reads TGTGCCTGGAGTGTGAAGAGGAGGGGGCAGTTTAATGAAAAACTGTTTTTT. It codes for CAWSVKRRGQFNEKLFF. The chain links TRBV30 to TRBJ1-4; 7 bases fit TRBD1. CDR3 length: 17 residues. J lost 4 bases, V lost 0 bases, and 11 bases had no gene match. CDR1 and CDR2 from the germline V gene are GTSNPN and SVGIG (reference sequence).

The genes are TRBV9 and TRBJ2-5, with 8 bases lining up with TRBD2. Germline lookup yields CDR1 SGDLS and CDR2 YYNGEE. The V and J ends lost 2 bases and 5 bases, in that order; junction bases with no gene match: 8. This CDR3 comprises 15 residues. In DNA form, the CDR3 reads TGTGCCAGCAGCGTCCGGGAGGGATGGGGGGAGACCCAGTACTTC. The encoded protein is CASSVREGWGETQYF.

This chain links TRBV6-5 with TRBJ2-7; tentative D call: TRBD2 (5 bases). The germline gives CDR1 MNHEY, CDR2 SVGAGI. The V end lost 4 bases, the J end lost 4 bases, and 14 bases lay between the germline ends. The CDR3 covers 14 residues. The CDR3 spells CASSSREGPYEQYF. In DNA, the CDR3 is TGTGCCAGCAGTTCCCGGGAAGGGCCGTACGAGCAGTACTTC.

This rearrangement joins TRBV18 to TRBJ2-3; TRBD1 matches 8 bases. The CDR3 extends over 16 amino acids. Germline V lookup: CDR1 KGHSH, CDR2 LQKENI. V lost 6 bases and J lost 2; bases outside the gene matches: 10. CDR3 loop: CASSLTQDRVTDTQYF. The CDR3 bases are TGTGCCAGCTCCCTTACCCAGGACAGGGTCACAGATACGCAGTATTTT.

To note about this clone: Other DNA sequences in this specimen translate into the identical CDR3. CDR3 amino acids: CASSSGSTEAFF. CDR3 bases: TGTGCCAGCAGTTCCGGTAGCACTGAAGCTTTCTTT. The genes are TRBV27 and TRBJ1-1, with unresolved D. This CDR3 is built from 12 residues. V was clipped by 4 bases and J by 4 bases, with 7 bases between them. Germline CDR1 MNHEY, CDR2 SMNVEV (reference sequence).

The genes are TRBV6-5 and TRBJ2-3, with TRBD2 identical over 9 bases. This CDR3 has 14 amino acids. V lost 2 bases to trimming and J lost 5 bases; unmatched junction nucleotides: 2. Per the germline V gene, CDR1 is MNHEY and CDR2 is SVGAGI. For the CDR3, the DNA is TGTGCCAGCAGTTACGCGGGGGGGCGAGATACGCAGTATTTT. Amino acid sequence: CASSYAGGRDTQYF.

The CDR3 reads CATSDFPLTGELFF. The CDR3 DNA follows: TGTGCCACCAGTGATTTCCCACTTACCGGGGAGCTGTTTTTT. The chain combines TRBV24-1 with TRBJ2-2; D remains ambiguous. V lost 1 base and J 5 bases, leaving 7 bases between the germline ends. The CDR3 covers 14 residues. In germline, CDR1 is KGHDR, CDR2 SFDVKD.

This rearrangement joins TRBV19 to TRBJ1-1; D may be TRBD1 (5 bases). The germline V gene encodes CDR1 LNHDA and CDR2 SQIVND (reference sequence). V was clipped by 6 bases and J by 5 bases, with 25 bases between them. This CDR3 is 17 amino acids long. The CDR3 sequence: CASSRLDLGFGGTEAFF. The DNA of the CDR3 is TGTGCCAGTAGCCGGCTCGATCTGGGCTTCGGGGGGACTGAAGCTTTCTTT.

The chain recombines TRBV18 with TRBJ2-2; 8 bases align to TRBD1. V lost 3 bases, J lost 3 bases, and 6 bases stayed unmatched. This CDR3 contains 16 residues. Germline CDR1 KGHSH, CDR2 LQKENI. The CDR3 sequence is CASSPFGTGDTGELFF. CDR3 bases: TGTGCCAGCTCACCTTTCGGGACAGGCGACACCGGGGAGCTGTTTTTT.

This chain links TRBV4-2 with TRBJ2-7, with 13 bases matching TRBD2. The CDR3 length is 18 residues. In germline, CDR1 is LGHNA, CDR2 YNFKEQ. With 4 bases clipped from V and 6 bases from J, the junction kept 15 bases outside the gene matches. DNA of the CDR3: TGTGCCAGCAGCCCGACTAGCGGGGGGACCAAACCTACCGGCGAGCAGTACTTC. Protein sequence: CASSPTSGGTKPTGEQYF.

This chain links TRBV11-1 with TRBJ2-3; D remains unclear. The CDR3 has 14 amino acids. V lost 5 bases and J 0 bases, leaving 9 bases between the germline ends. Germline assignment: CDR1 SGHAT and CDR2 FQDESV (reference sequence). The DNA for the CDR3 is TGTGCCAGCAGCCCGGGTTATAGCACAGATACGCAGTATTTT. Translation gives CASSPGYSTDTQYF.

The chain recombines TRBV24-1 with TRBJ2-3; D is perhaps TRBD1 (6 bases). Trimming took 7 bases from V and 0 from J, leaving 10 bases between them. The CDR3 is 14 amino acids. Germline V gene lookup returns CDR1 KGHDR and CDR2 SFDVKD. Here the CDR3 reads CATRDRTSTDTQYF. For the CDR3, the DNA is TGTGCCACCAGGGACAGAACTAGCACAGATACGCAGTATTTT.

This rearrangement joins TRBV11-2 to TRBJ1-2, with unresolved D. The CDR3 sequence is 18 residues long. V shed 1 base and J shed 2 bases, with 20 bases lying between them. Per germline, CDR1 SGHAT and CDR2 FQNNGV. CDR3 sequence (DNA): TGTGCCAGCAGCTTAGTCCCGGGAGGGAGGAAGGAGAACTATGGCTACACCTTC. It specifies CASSLVPGGRKENYGYTF.

This chain uses TRBV5-4 with TRBJ1-4; D not resolved. Germline CDR1 and CDR2: SGHNT and YYREEE (reference sequence). The CDR3 extends over 13 amino acids. V lost 0 bases to trimming and J lost 5 bases, with 5 bases between them. CDR3 sequence reads: CASSLGQNEKLFF. Here the CDR3 DNA reads TGTGCCAGCAGCTTGGGCCAGAATGAAAAACTGTTTTTT.

The chain carries TRBV13 and TRBJ2-1; perhaps TRBD2 as D (7 bases). The CDR3 covers 12 residues. Trimming left V 4 bases short and J 15 bases short, with 16 bases between. Germline V gene sequence: CDR1 PRHDT, CDR2 FYEKMQ (reference sequence). CDR3: CASSSPGGQVFF. The CDR3 DNA is TGTGCCAGCAGCTCCCCGGGGGGCCAGGTGTTCTTC.

Here the CDR3 reads CASRPRRPGWNEQFF. The CDR3 DNA reads TGTGCCAGCCGCCCCAGGAGGCCCGGGTGGAATGAGCAGTTCTTC. The chain uses TRBV6-5 and TRBJ2-1; D perhaps matches TRBD2 (5 bases). CDR3 length equals 15 residues. V shed 8 bases and J shed 7 bases, with 21 bases lying between them. Germline assignment: CDR1 MNHEY and CDR2 SVGAGI.

The V and J genes are TRBV19 and TRBJ1-3; a weak D match, TRBD1 (6 bases). CDR3 length: 16 amino acids. The germline CDR1 and CDR2 sequences are LNHDA and SQIVND (reference sequence). V was pared by 4 bases and J by 0 bases, with 13 bases between. The CDR3 loop is CASSTPGQGSGNTIYF. The DNA of the CDR3 is TGTGCCAGTAGTACCCCGGGACAAGGCTCTGGAAACACCATATATTTT.

V gene TRBV6-6 combines with J gene TRBJ1-4; TRBD1 might be the D (6 bases). Trimming pared 6 bases from V and 2 bases from J, leaving 10 bases between. The CDR3 has 14 amino acids. Germline loops: CDR1 MNHNY, CDR2 SVGAGI (reference sequence). CDR3: CASSTGSTNEKLFF. CDR3 nucleotides: TGTGCCAGCAGCACAGGGAGCACTAATGAAAAACTGTTTTTT.

This chain links TRBV4-2 with TRBJ1-2; 7 bases fit TRBD1. CDR1 and CDR2 (germline): LGHNA, YNFKEQ. The CDR3 totals 15 residues. V dropped 0 bases and J dropped 8; count of bases not matched to a gene: 9. The CDR3 sequence is CASSQDPRQGGGYTF. The CDR3 DNA reads TGTGCCAGCAGCCAAGATCCTCGACAGGGAGGCGGCTACACCTTC.

The chain links TRBV5-5 to TRBJ1-4; 10 bases fit TRBD1. Losses at the gene ends were 3 bases for V and 6 bases for J; bases not matched to a gene: 5. CDR1 and CDR2 (germline): SGHKS, YYEKEE (reference sequence). There are 15 residues in the CDR3. The CDR3 loop is CASSWDRGGDEKLFF. The CDR3 DNA reads TGTGCCAGCAGCTGGGACAGGGGAGGTGATGAAAAACTGTTTTTT. Drawing the rest from reference TRBV5-5 and TRBJ1-4, the complete variable domain is DAGVTQSPTHLIKTRGQQVTLRCSPISGHKSVSWYQQVLGQGPQFIFQYYEKEERGRGNFPDRFSARQFPNYSSELNVNALLLGDSALYLCASSWDRGGDEKLFFGSGTQLSVL.

This clone was recorded once. The chain uses TRBV11-2 and TRBJ2-7; the D is unclear. The V end was cut by 10 bases, the J end by 6 bases, with 13 bases between. The CDR3 consists of 11 residues. The germline CDR1 and CDR2 sequences are SGHAT and FQNNGV. CDR3 coding DNA: TGTGCCACCCAACTGGTTAGCGAGCAGTACTTC. Its protein product is CATQLVSEQYF.

The rearrangement uses TRBV9 and TRBJ1-2; D remains unclear. CDR1 and CDR2 (germline): SGDLS, YYNGEE. CDR3 length: 16 amino acids. V was cut by 3 bases and J by 3 bases, with 18 bases left in between. The CDR3 loop reads CASSDPPRGSDYGYTF. In DNA form, the CDR3 reads TGTGCCAGCAGCGACCCACCCCGGGGAAGTGACTATGGCTACACCTTC.

V is TRBV19 and J is TRBJ1-1, with D hard to call. The CDR3 covers 13 residues. V lost 4 bases to trimming and J lost 1 base, with 7 bases between them. Germline V gene sequence: CDR1 LNHDA, CDR2 SQIVND (reference sequence). The CDR3 DNA follows: TGTGCCAGTAGTACTTCCGGGAACACTGAAGCTTTCTTT. Residues: CASSTSGNTEAFF.

The rearrangement joins TRBV4-1 to TRBJ2-3, with D perhaps TRBD1 (6 bases). V gave up 3 bases and J gave up 0 bases, with 16 bases separating them. CDR3 length equals 17 residues. Germline CDR1 and CDR2: MGHRA and YSYEKL. The CDR3 DNA reads as TGCGCCAGCAGCCAGTTAATCAGGGGCACTAGCACAGATACGCAGTATTTT. As protein: CASSQLIRGTSTDTQYF.

The CDR3 bases are TGTGCCAGCAGCGATACAGACAATGAAGCTTTCTTT. Encoded protein: CASSDTDNEAFF. The chain joins TRBV9 to TRBJ1-1; no definite D call. Trimming cost V 3 bases and J 7 bases, with 10 bases left between them. The CDR3 contains 12 residues. The germline gives CDR1 SGDLS, CDR2 YYNGEE.

V gene TRBV5-1 combines with J gene TRBJ1-2; D is unclear. This CDR3 comprises 14 residues. V lost 6 bases and J lost 0, with 12 bases in between. CDR1 is SGHRS and CDR2 is YFSETQ in the germline V gene. This chain's CDR3 is CASTPGGANYGYTF. CDR3 sequence (DNA): TGCGCCAGCACCCCGGGTGGAGCTAACTATGGCTACACCTTC. Full variable domain (remainder filled in from reference TRBV5-1 and TRBJ1-2): KAGVTQTPRYLIKTRGQQVTLSCSPISGHRSVSWYQQTPGQGLQFLFEYFSETQRNKGNFPGRFSGRQFSNSRSEMNVSTLELGDSALYLCASTPGGANYGYTFGSGTRLTVV.

The chain joins TRBV12-3 or TRBV12-4 to TRBJ2-1; 10 bases match TRBD2. This CDR3 is built from 13 residues. V dropped 7 bases and J dropped 5; count of bases not matched to a gene: 2. CDR3 region: CASKRGGNNEQFF. The CDR3 DNA sequence: TGTGCCAGCAAGCGGGGGGGTAACAATGAGCAGTTCTTC.

The chain is built from TRBV20-1 and TRBJ2-7, with 8 positions matching TRBD1. Germline assignment: CDR1 DFQATT and CDR2 SNEGSKA (reference sequence). CDR3 size: 16 residues. After removal of 3 bases from V and 3 bases from J, the junction contained 13 bases not matched to a gene. The CDR3, as DNA: TGCAGTGCTAGTCCCTCGCCGAGACAGGGGTTCTACGAGCAGTACTTC. Its protein is CSASPSPRQGFYEQYF.

V and J are TRBV19 and TRBJ1-2; D is unclear. V was clipped by 2 bases and J by 1 base, with 5 bases between them. CDR3 length: 13 residues. Germline V CDR1 and CDR2: LNHDA, SQIVND (reference sequence). The CDR3: CASSINSNYGYTF. For the CDR3, the DNA is TGTGCCAGTAGTATAAACAGTAACTATGGCTACACCTTC.

The chain carries TRBV7-9 and TRBJ2-2; 10 bases are a match to TRBD2. The J segment lost 1 base and the V segment lost 2 bases, leaving 1 base of the junction unmatched. The CDR3 covers 16 residues. Germline V CDR1 and CDR2: SEHNR, FQNEAQ (reference sequence). CDR3 in amino acids: CASSLSSGGNTGELFF. In DNA form, the CDR3 reads TGTGCCAGCAGCTTATCTAGCGGGGGGAACACCGGGGAGCTGTTTTTT.

The chain recombines TRBV3-1 (or the pseudogene TRBV3-2) with TRBJ1-1, with D possibly TRBD1 on 5 matching bases. The ends were cut back, 1 base at V and 7 bases at J, with 19 bases in the middle. In germline, CDR1 is LGHDT, CDR2 YNNKEL (reference sequence). CDR3 length: 16 residues. The CDR3 loop reads CASSQVEGGHRGEAFF. CDR3 bases: TGTGCCAGCAGCCAAGTGGAGGGCGGACATAGGGGTGAAGCTTTCTTT.